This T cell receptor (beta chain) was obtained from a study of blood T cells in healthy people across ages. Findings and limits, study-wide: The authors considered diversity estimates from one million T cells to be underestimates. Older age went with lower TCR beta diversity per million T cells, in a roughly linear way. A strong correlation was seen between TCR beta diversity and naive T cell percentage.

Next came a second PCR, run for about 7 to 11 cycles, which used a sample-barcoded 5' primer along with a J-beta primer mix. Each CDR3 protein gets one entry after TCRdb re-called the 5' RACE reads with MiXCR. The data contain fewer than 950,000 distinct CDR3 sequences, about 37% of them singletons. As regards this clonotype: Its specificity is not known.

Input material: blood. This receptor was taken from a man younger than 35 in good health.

Here the CDR3 reads CASSHLGRGFYNEQFF. The CDR3 DNA reads as TGTGCCAGCAGCCACTTGGGCAGGGGGTTTTACAATGAGCAGTTCTTC. V usage is TRBV7-2 and J usage is TRBJ2-1; 7 nucleotides line up with TRBD1. J lost 4 bases, V lost 5 bases, and 11 bases had no gene match. The germline V gene encodes CDR1 SGHTA and CDR2 FQGNSA. The CDR3 contains 16 residues.